The 27 T cell receptor beta chains reported below all come from one sample, sequenced in a study of T cells in Graves' hyperthyroidism and ophthalmopathy. Amplified regions were TCR beta CDR3 sequences from RNA transcripts. Primed by the HTBI set, a first-round RT-PCR was run on the TCR CDR3. TCRdb re-called the multiplex PCR reads through MiXCR, storing one row per CDR3 protein. The sample lists approximately 400,000 distinct CDR3 sequences, more than 13% occurring once. Sequencing was performed on blood. The source of these receptors is a woman aged 25 to 45 with Graves' hyperthyroidism.

This clonotype was observed many times. This chain links TRBV14 with TRBJ1-1; no clear D gene. CDR1 is SGHDN and CDR2 is FVKESK in the germline V gene. CDR3 length: 13 amino acids. The germline V and J ends were trimmed by 0 bases and 5 bases, with 7 bases remaining between them. DNA of the CDR3: TGTGCCAGCAGCCAAGAACCGAGGACTGAAGCTTTCTTT. Its translation: CASSQEPRTEAFF.

This clonotype showed up many times. The chain recombines TRBV11-2 with TRBJ2-7; 8 nucleotides line up with TRBD1. Germline CDR1 SGHAT, CDR2 FQNNGV. This CDR3 comprises 16 residues. V was clipped by 0 bases and J by 4 bases; unmatched bases: 8. CDR3 DNA: TGTGCCAGCAGCTTAGATGGCAGGGGGCTTTCGTACGAGCAGTACTTC. Protein sequence: CASSLDGRGLSYEQYF. The variable domain in full, completed from reference TRBV11-2 and TRBJ2-7, reads EAGVAQSPRYKIIEKRQSVAFWCNPISGHATLYWYQQILGQGPKLLIQFQNNGVVDDSQLPKDRFSAERLKGVDSTLKIQPAKLEDSAVYLCASSLDGRGLSYEQYFGPGTRLTVT.

Comments on this clonotype: A much larger clone differs by one base, so this may be a read error. The chain joins TRBV20-1 to TRBJ1-1; 7 positions agree with TRBD1. The CDR3 is made up of 15 amino acids. Germline assignment: CDR1 DFQATT and CDR2 SNEGSKA (reference sequence). Trimming removed 6 bases from V and 5 bases from J; junction bases left unmatched: 15. The chain's CDR3 is CSASTGDGGRTEAFF. DNA for the CDR3: TGCAGTGCGAGTACAGGGGACGGGGGAAGAACTGAAGCTTTCTTT.

This clonotype was counted ten times or more. The chain has TRBV3-1 and TRBJ1-1; D unresolved. The CDR3 runs to 13 residues. Germline-derived CDR1 and CDR2 are LGHDT and YNNKEL (reference sequence). V shed 1 base and J shed 4 bases, with 7 bases lying between them. The CDR3 protein is CASSQAKGTEAFF. The CDR3 DNA reads TGTGCCAGCAGCCAAGCGAAGGGCACTGAAGCTTTCTTT.

This clonotype appeared a few times. The genes are TRBV20-1 and TRBJ2-3, with D possibly TRBD2 on 5 matching bases. Germline V gene sequence: CDR1 DFQATT, CDR2 SNEGSKA (reference sequence). V shed 3 bases and J shed 4 bases, with 17 bases lying between them. The CDR3 has 15 residues. CDR3 amino acids: CSASTRVPRADTQYF. CDR3 bases: TGCAGTGCTAGTACGCGGGTCCCCCGGGCAGATACGCAGTATTTT.

This clonotype was observed a few times. This chain uses TRBV20-1 with TRBJ2-1; 9 nucleotides line up with TRBD2. Germline lookup yields CDR1 DFQATT and CDR2 SNEGSKA (reference sequence). The CDR3 loop spans 15 amino acids. The V gene end was trimmed by 3 bases and the J gene end by 0 bases; junction bases not matched to a gene: 3. The CDR3 is CSASSGGSSYNEQFF. The CDR3 nucleotides are TGCAGTGCTAGTAGCGGGGGTAGCTCCTACAATGAGCAGTTCTTC.

This clonotype showed up just a few times. The V gene is TRBV20-1, the J gene TRBJ2-1; 13 bases are shared with TRBD2. Trimming at V came to 1 base and at J to 2 bases, leaving 2 bases not matched to a gene. The CDR3 spans 16 residues. Germline CDR1 DFQATT, CDR2 SNEGSKA (reference sequence). CDR3 sequence reads: CSARGGLAGAYNEQFF. CDR3 nucleotides: TGCAGTGCTAGAGGCGGACTAGCGGGAGCCTACAATGAGCAGTTCTTC.

This sequence joins TRBV5-5 and TRBJ1-1; 8 bases map to TRBD1. The germline V gene has CDR1 SGHKS and CDR2 YYEKEE (reference sequence). The V and J ends lost 4 bases and 6 bases, in that order; junction bases with no gene match: 11. This CDR3 spans 15 amino acids. This CDR3 reads CASSAGTGTRSEAFF. CDR3 in DNA: TGTGCCAGCAGCGCCGGGACAGGTACTAGGTCTGAAGCTTTCTTT.

This clonotype was detected a few times. The chain has TRBV3-1 and TRBJ2-1, with TRBD2 matching 10 bases. Trimming at V came to 1 base and at J to 8 bases, leaving 5 bases not matched to a gene. This CDR3 region has 15 residues. The V gene's germline CDR1 is LGHDT and CDR2 YNNKEL (reference sequence). The CDR3 is CASSQAASGSHEQFF. The CDR3 coding sequence is TGTGCCAGCAGCCAAGCTGCTAGCGGGAGCCATGAGCAGTTCTTC.

The rearrangement joins TRBV24-1 to TRBJ1-5, with D possibly being TRBD1 (6 bases). CDR3 length: 17 residues. Germline loops: CDR1 KGHDR, CDR2 SFDVKD. Trimming took off 3 bases at V and 3 bases at J, with 17 bases between the two ends. CDR3: CATSDHAGDYNNQPQHF. Written as DNA, the CDR3 is TGTGCCACCAGTGATCATGCAGGGGATTATAACAATCAGCCCCAGCATTTT.

This clonotype was detected ten times or more. The V call is TRBV2, the J call TRBJ1-4, with TRBD1 matching 12 bases. Trimming removed 8 bases from V and 6 bases from J; junction bases left unmatched: 7. The CDR3 extends over 15 amino acids. The V gene's germline CDR1 is SNHLY and CDR2 FYNNEI. Here the CDR3 DNA reads TGTGCCAGCCGGGACAGGGGGCTTCTTGATGAAAAACTGTTTTTT. Protein: CASRDRGLLDEKLFF.

This clonotype showed up many times. The rearrangement links TRBV6-2 or TRBV6-3 to TRBJ2-1, with 11 bases lining up with TRBD2. Germline CDR1 MNHEY, CDR2 SVGEGT. The CDR3 extends over 14 amino acids. The ends lost 8 bases at V and 4 bases at J; junction bases unmatched: 4. In nucleotides, the CDR3 is TGTGCCAGCCTGGGACTAGCGGAATACAATGAGCAGTTCTTC. Translating gives CASLGLAEYNEQFF.

This clonotype was recorded a few times. V gene TRBV20-1 combines with J gene TRBJ2-7; TRBD2 agrees at 7 bases. The CDR3 spans 11 residues. CDR1 DFQATT and CDR2 SNEGSKA come from the germline V gene (reference sequence). J was trimmed by 7 bases and V by 5 bases; bases with no gene match: 5. This chain's CDR3 is CSADGGGEQYF. The CDR3 region has the DNA TGCAGTGCTGATGGGGGGGGTGAGCAGTACTTC.

This chain connects TRBV6-5 to TRBJ1-4, with D uncertain. The germline gives CDR1 MNHEY, CDR2 SVGAGI. Trimming pared 2 bases from V and 3 bases from J, leaving 4 bases between. This CDR3 is built from 13 residues. CDR3 amino acids: CASSYGSNEKLFF. The CDR3 DNA reads TGTGCCAGCAGTTACGGGTCTAATGAAAAACTGTTTTTT.

This clonotype has ten or more counts. The chain carries TRBV10-3 and TRBJ2-1; the D gene is possibly TRBD2 (5 bases). Per germline, CDR1 ENHRY and CDR2 SYGVKD. V lost 8 bases, J lost 5 bases, and 13 bases lay in between. CDR3 length: 13 amino acids. The CDR3 loop reads CAIGGPTNNEQFF. CDR3 coding DNA: TGTGCCATCGGCGGGCCCACTAACAATGAGCAGTTCTTC.

The table lists this clonotype with many counts. The chain recombines TRBV6-1 with TRBJ2-7; D is perhaps TRBD2 (5 bases). Germline CDR1 is MNHNS and CDR2 is SASEGT. V lost 8 bases and J lost 5, with 13 bases in between. This CDR3 spans 12 amino acids. DNA for the CDR3: TGTGCCAGCGGATTCTGGGAGAACGAGCAGTACTTC. This sequence encodes CASGFWENEQYF.

Of note for this clonotype: A clone one base away is much larger, so this may be a read error. V usage is TRBV9 and J usage is TRBJ2-4; maybe TRBD2 (5 bases). The CDR3 extends over 19 amino acids. Trimming cost V 1 base and J 3 bases, with 23 bases left between them. In germline, CDR1 is SGDLS, CDR2 YYNGEE. CDR3 DNA sequence: TGTGCCAGCAGCGTATCACTAGTGGACCCTCAAACGGACAAAAACATTCAGTACTTC. Translation gives CASSVSLVDPQTDKNIQYF.

The gene calls are TRBV19 and TRBJ1-5; D is unresolved. The V end lost 0 bases, the J end lost 2 bases, and 11 bases lay between the germline ends. There are 16 residues in the CDR3. Looked up from germline, CDR1 is LNHDA and CDR2 is SQIVND (reference sequence). The CDR3 region has the DNA TGTGCCAGTAGTATAGAAAGCACCTCAGGCAATCAGCCCCAGCATTTT. Residues: CASSIESTSGNQPQHF.

There are many counts of this clonotype. CDR3 bases: TGTGCCAGCATCCTAGGACAGGGGGCGCAGAGTGGCAATCAGCCCCAGCATTTT. Translating gives CASILGQGAQSGNQPQHF. This chain links TRBV28 with TRBJ1-5, with 11 bases that match TRBD1. This CDR3 spans 18 amino acids. CDR1 and CDR2 (germline): MDHEN, SYDVKM. V was pared by 7 bases and J by 2 bases, with 13 bases of the junction left unmatched.

This clonotype came up a few times. V gene TRBV20-1 combines with J gene TRBJ1-6, with TRBD1 matching over 7 bases. V lost 2 bases, J lost 9 bases, and 7 bases stayed unmatched. The CDR3 has 14 residues. Per the germline V gene, CDR1 is DFQATT and CDR2 is SNEGSKA (reference sequence). The CDR3 sequence is CSARFPTGTSPLHF. The CDR3 DNA is TGCAGTGCTAGATTCCCGACAGGGACTTCACCCCTCCACTTT.

The chain uses TRBV20-1 and TRBJ1-2; weak D call: TRBD1 (5 bases). V lost 6 bases to trimming and J lost 4 bases, with 12 bases between them. Germline V gene sequence: CDR1 DFQATT, CDR2 SNEGSKA (reference sequence). The CDR3 is 12 amino acids. CDR3 in amino acids: CSAFGHTYGYTF. The CDR3, as DNA: TGCAGTGCGTTCGGACACACCTATGGCTACACCTTC.

The chain has TRBV24-1 and TRBJ2-2; the D gene is possibly TRBD1 (6 bases). This CDR3 has 15 residues. Germline V lookup: CDR1 KGHDR, CDR2 SFDVKD. V gave up 0 bases and J gave up 8 bases, with 12 bases separating them. The CDR3 spells CATSDLSGQLGELFF. The CDR3 DNA is TGTGCCACCAGTGATTTGTCGGGACAACTAGGGGAGCTGTTTTTT.

This clonotype was recorded at least ten times. The CDR3 is CSASRGQKNTEAFF. CDR3 DNA: TGCAGTGCAAGCCGGGGACAGAAGAACACTGAAGCTTTCTTT. V and J are TRBV20-1 and TRBJ1-1; the match to TRBD1 covers 7 bases. The CDR3 covers 14 residues. CDR1 and CDR2 from the germline V gene are DFQATT and SNEGSKA (reference sequence). The V gene end was trimmed by 6 bases and the J gene end by 1 base; junction bases not matched to a gene: 8.

V usage is TRBV5-1 and J usage is TRBJ2-3; no clear D gene. This CDR3 is built from 16 residues. From germline, CDR1 is SGHRS and CDR2 YFSETQ. V gave up 9 bases and J gave up 4 bases, with 24 bases separating them. This chain's CDR3 is CATSKGSKAGADTQYF. The CDR3 DNA reads as TGCGCCACCTCGAAAGGTAGCAAAGCTGGTGCAGATACGCAGTATTTT. The whole variable domain, filled in from reference TRBV5-1 and TRBJ2-3, reads KAGVTQTPRYLIKTRGQQVTLSCSPISGHRSVSWYQQTPGQGLQFLFEYFSETQRNKGNFPGRFSGRQFSNSRSEMNVSTLELGDSALYLCATSKGSKAGADTQYFGPGTRLTVL.

In its sample, this clonotype was seen many times. The genes are TRBV27 and TRBJ2-3; tentative D call: TRBD2 (6 bases). The CDR3 is made up of 15 amino acids. The germline gives CDR1 MNHEY, CDR2 SMNVEV (reference sequence). V was cut by 2 bases and J by 6 bases, with 15 bases left in between. For the CDR3, the DNA is TGTGCCAGCAGTTTAATTGCGCGGGGAAAGGATACGCAGTATTTT. Translated: CASSLIARGKDTQYF.

The gene calls are TRBV7-2 and TRBJ2-1, with D uncertain. The V end lost 6 bases, the J end lost 9 bases, and 9 bases lay between the germline ends. CDR3 size: 11 residues. CDR1 is SGHTA and CDR2 is FQGNSA in the germline V gene. The CDR3 coding sequence is TGTGCCAGCAGTCCCTTGGTTGAGCAGTTCTTC. Encoded protein: CASSPLVEQFF.

This clonotype was seen at least ten times. The CDR3 is CASSGSGFFNEQFF. CDR3 DNA: TGTGCCAGCAGCGGTAGCGGGTTCTTCAATGAGCAGTTCTTC. The chain joins TRBV2 to TRBJ2-1, with TRBD2 matching 7 bases. CDR3 size: 14 residues. Germline V CDR1 and CDR2: SNHLY, FYNNEI. With V trimmed by 6 bases and J by 6 bases, 8 bases remained unmatched.